These 15 T cell receptor beta chains were all obtained from the same sample, sequenced in a study of T cells in Graves' hyperthyroidism and ophthalmopathy. Researchers took RNA transcripts and amplified the TCR beta CDR3 regions from them. First-round RT-PCR with HTBI primers amplified the TCR CDR3 region. One entry per CDR3 protein results from TCRdb running MiXCR on the multiplex PCR reads. The sample carries under 600,000 distinct CDR3 sequences, 15% to 20% recorded once. Material for sequencing was blood. The source is a woman in her forties with Graves' ophthalmopathy.

The genes are TRBV4-1 and TRBJ2-1, with D hard to call. The CDR3 totals 14 residues. The germline V gene encodes CDR1 MGHRA and CDR2 YSYEKL. V gave up 4 bases and J gave up 8 bases, with 15 bases separating them. DNA of the CDR3: TGCGCCAGCAGCCGACCTACCAAATTCCATGAGCAGTTCTTC. The encoded protein is CASSRPTKFHEQFF.

This chain connects TRBV9 to TRBJ1-3, with a possible D match to TRBD1 (5 bases). The ends were cut back, 4 bases at V and 0 bases at J, with 11 bases in the middle. From germline, CDR1 is SGDLS and CDR2 YYNGEE. CDR3 length: 15 amino acids. The chain's CDR3 is CASSIDSPSGNTIYF. The CDR3 coding sequence is TGTGCCAGCAGCATAGACAGCCCCTCTGGAAACACCATATATTTT.

This clonotype has ten or more counts. V gene TRBV30 combines with J gene TRBJ1-1; the D gene is possibly TRBD1 (5 bases). The CDR3 runs to 15 residues. Germline V gives CDR1 GTSNPN, CDR2 SVGIG (reference sequence). Trimming cost V 3 bases and J 1 base, with 15 bases left between them. This chain's CDR3 is CAWRGNEGRNTEAFF. The CDR3 bases are TGTGCCTGGAGGGGGAATGAGGGACGGAACACTGAAGCTTTCTTT.

The chain carries TRBV12-3 or TRBV12-4 and TRBJ2-2; D call uncertain. V dropped 2 bases and J dropped 0 bases, with 13 bases sitting between them. The length of the CDR3 is 17 residues. The CDR3 DNA reads as TGTGCCAGCAGTTTATTGCAAAATGGTCCGAACACCGGGGAGCTGTTTTTT. The encoded protein is CASSLLQNGPNTGELFF.

This clonotype was found many times. The chain links TRBV20-1 to TRBJ1-2, with D unresolved. Germline loops: CDR1 DFQATT, CDR2 SNEGSKA (reference sequence). CDR3 length: 12 amino acids. V lost 2 bases and J lost 1, with 5 bases in between. Here the CDR3 DNA reads TGCAGTGCTAGAAGAAGTAACTATGGCTACACCTTC. The encoded protein is CSARRSNYGYTF.

This chain joins TRBV12-3 or TRBV12-4 and TRBJ2-1, with D unclear. This CDR3 has 16 amino acids. Trimming removed 7 bases at V and 0 bases at J, with 16 bases between. The CDR3 DNA reads as TGTGCCAGCACCTTGTCCACTGGCAGCTCCTACAATGAGCAGTTCTTC. Its translation: CASTLSTGSSYNEQFF.

In its sample, this clonotype was seen many times. The chain couples TRBV10-3 to TRBJ2-1, with D unclear. Trimming shortened V by 2 bases and J by 6 bases, and 11 bases separated the two germline ends. The length of the CDR3 is 14 residues. Germline assignment: CDR1 ENHRY and CDR2 SYGVKD. The CDR3, as DNA: TGTGCCATCAGTGAGCCGATGGTTCCCAATGAGCAGTTCTTC. Translating it yields CAISEPMVPNEQFF.

A few counts support this clonotype. The rearrangement uses TRBV20-1 and TRBJ1-6; 10 bases match TRBD1. The CDR3 is made up of 15 amino acids. V lost 4 bases to trimming and J lost 6 bases; unmatched junction nucleotides: 6. Germline loops: CDR1 DFQATT, CDR2 SNEGSKA (reference sequence). CDR3 DNA: TGCAGTGCTAAGACAGGGACAGGGGTTAATTCACCCCTCCACTTT. Protein product: CSAKTGTGVNSPLHF.

The chain links TRBV29-1 to TRBJ2-7; weak D call: TRBD1 (5 bases). The CDR3 extends over 13 amino acids. V lost 4 bases and J lost 1, with 11 bases in between. CDR1 SQVTM and CDR2 ANQGSEA come from the germline V gene. For the CDR3, the DNA is TGCAGCGTTGCAGGGTTTGTTTCCTACGAGCAGTACTTC. Translated: CSVAGFVSYEQYF.

The chain recombines TRBV18 with TRBJ1-4; no definite D call. This CDR3 is built from 15 residues. V gave up 2 bases and J gave up 0 bases, with 7 bases separating them. CDR1 and CDR2 from the germline V gene are KGHSH and LQKENI. The CDR3 spells CASSPGEATNEKLFF. The CDR3 DNA reads as TGTGCCAGCTCACCAGGGGAGGCAACTAATGAAAAACTGTTTTTT.

The chain combines TRBV6-9 with TRBJ1-1; 8 bases map to TRBD1. Germline V gene data show CDR1 as MNHGY and CDR2 as SVAAGI. The V segment lost 4 bases and the J segment 6 bases; nucleotides outside the gene matches: 10. The CDR3 has 15 amino acids. The CDR3 spells CASSFVRDRGSEAFF. The CDR3 region has the DNA TGTGCCAGCAGTTTTGTCCGCGACAGGGGTTCTGAAGCTTTCTTT.

For this clonotype: A much larger clone sits a single nucleotide away, making a read error possible. The chain recombines TRBV30 with TRBJ2-5; weak D call: TRBD1 (7 bases). Germline CDR1 reads GTSNPN; CDR2 reads SVGIG (reference sequence). V was clipped by 1 base and J by 1 base, with 19 bases between them. This CDR3 spans 17 amino acids. CDR3 protein: CAWSDFSRGASQETQYF. Here the CDR3 DNA reads TGTGCCTGGAGTGATTTTAGCAGGGGGGCCTCCCAAGAGACCCAGTACTTC.

In this sample, this clonotype turned up many times. V usage is TRBV7-3 and J usage is TRBJ1-2; 9 nucleotides align to TRBD1. Germline CDR1 and CDR2: SGHTA and FQGTGA. Losses at the gene ends were 5 bases for V and 8 bases for J; bases not matched to a gene: 12. The CDR3 is 15 amino acids. The CDR3 is CASSPGAQGAGGYTF. CDR3 in DNA: TGTGCCAGCAGCCCAGGGGCACAGGGGGCTGGGGGCTACACCTTC.

This clonotype was counted ten times or more. The J gene is TRBJ1-1, the V gene TRBV9; 12 bases are a match to TRBD1. Germline V gene lookup returns CDR1 SGDLS and CDR2 YYNGEE. The CDR3 is made up of 16 amino acids. Trimming removed 2 bases from V and 0 bases from J; junction bases left unmatched: 2. The CDR3 protein is CASSVGTGGMNTEAFF. The CDR3, as DNA: TGTGCCAGCAGCGTTGGGACAGGGGGCATGAACACTGAAGCTTTCTTT.

With regard to this clonotype: A read error is possible here, since a much larger clone lies one base away. The gene calls are TRBV19 and TRBJ1-1, with D hard to call. The ends were cut back, 4 bases at V and 4 bases at J, with 10 bases in the middle. Germline CDR1 is LNHDA and CDR2 is SQIVND (reference sequence). CDR3 length: 13 residues. The CDR3 DNA reads as TGTGCCAGTAGTACGAATTGGAGCACTGAAGCTTTCTTT. This translates into CASSTNWSTEAFF.